The entry below describes one T cell receptor beta chain. The sample belongs to a study of cytomegalovirus exposure and HLA in healthy donors. Vbeta (60) and Jbeta (13) primers were used in the PCR. Profiling relied on immunoSEQ multiplex PCR, and the TCRdb table lists in-frame clones only, not all of them. The table lists 150,000 to 180,000 clones, roughly 85% of them singletons. Germline V gene sequence: CDR1 MNHNS, CDR2 SASEGT. The V and J ends lost 3 bases and 0 bases respectively, with 12 bases between them. CDR3 length: 16 residues. Sequencing was carried out using PBMCs. This TCR was recovered from a woman aged 18-29 years in good health and CMV-seronegative. The rearrangement uses TRBV6-1 and TRBJ2-1, with D possibly TRBD1 on 5 matching bases. The CDR3 loop is CASSDVGAVSYNEQFF. CDR3 nucleotide sequence: TGTGCCAGCAGTGATGTAGGGGCTGTCTCCTACAATGAGCAGTTCTTC.